This T cell receptor beta chain was sequenced for a study of cytomegalovirus exposure and HLA in healthy donors. 13 Jbeta primers and 60 Vbeta primers were used for the PCR. Generated by immunoSEQ multiplex PCR, the TCRdb table keeps only in-frame clones and is missing some. The sample has about 190,000 clones, over 80% seen once. Turning to this clone: The antigen is undetermined.

Each donor's status was that of a healthy bone marrow donor. Findings and limits, study-wide: A later analysis reportedly found fewer N-insertions in an Asian-associated ancestry cluster than the roughly 730-donor mean. Rare sequences made up most TCRs, while some public TCRs were found in many donors.

Sequenced sample: PBMCs. The TCR comes from a man aged 35 to 55 in good health and CMV-seropositive.

CDR3 coding DNA: TGTGCCACCAACCACAGACAGGGGTATGTTTCTGAAGCTTTCTTT. It is translated as CATNHRQGYVSEAFF. This chain links TRBV19 with TRBJ1-1, with TRBD1 matching 8 bases. In germline, CDR1 is LNHDA, CDR2 SQIVND (reference sequence). This CDR3 region has 15 residues. The trim removed 10 bases at V and 6 bases at J, leaving 16 bases unmatched.